This T cell receptor beta chain was profiled in a study of T-cell reconstitution after alpha-beta-depleted transplantation in children. Points from the study as a whole: T-cell counts and diversity at one year following transplant were attributed mainly to newly produced T cells. It was reported that alpha-beta T cells came from several hundred expanded graft clones (about two months after transplant). Some patients' high day-60 TCRbeta diversity was attributed to recipient cells surviving conditioning.

This clonotype was observed many times. No antigen is known for it. During its preparation, the TCRbeta library received unique molecular identifiers. MiXCR was run by TCRdb on the PCR reads, yielding one entry per CDR3 protein. Here the sample spans 250,000 to 300,000 distinct CDR3 sequences, less than 9.5% being singletons. The specimen comprised peripheral blood, sampled 360 days after TCRalphabeta/CD19-depleted stem cell transplant. The source of this sequence is a female patient under 10 years old who had a stem cell transplant for Fanconi anemia, so the T cells may come from the graft donor.

CDR3 in DNA: TGTGCCAGCGGTGTGGGACTAGCGTCAAATGAGCAGTTCTTC. Translating it yields CASGVGLASNEQFF. The rearrangement uses TRBV6-1 and TRBJ2-1, with TRBD2 matching 10 bases. Germline V gene lookup returns CDR1 MNHNS and CDR2 SASEGT. The CDR3 length is 14 residues. With 8 bases clipped from V and 7 bases from J, the junction kept 8 bases outside the gene matches.